This T cell receptor (beta chain) emerged from a study of blood T cell repertoires in COVID-19. The CDR3 is 13 residues long. CDR1 is MNHEY and CDR2 is SMNVEV in the germline V gene (reference sequence). Trimming shortened V by 1 base and J by 2 bases, and 4 bases separated the two germline ends. Seattle-derived patients entered the study during active infection and were followed longitudinally. Original handling: Estimated nucleated cell counts came from reference gene primer amplification. This table comes from immunoSEQ multiplex PCR, and its TCRdb copy is limited to in-frame clones, with some not included. That table is the source of V, J and clone size, and D and trimming were worked out from the DNA. Of 250,000 to 400,000 clones in the sample, around 90% were seen once.

This receptor was taken from a woman aged 30 to 39 with COVID-19, enrolled during active disease. Sequences were obtained from peripheral blood. V and J are TRBV27 and TRBJ2-3; no clear D. This CDR3 reads CASSLWPTDTQYF. The CDR3, as DNA: TGTGCCAGCAGTTTATGGCCCACAGATACGCAGTATTTT.